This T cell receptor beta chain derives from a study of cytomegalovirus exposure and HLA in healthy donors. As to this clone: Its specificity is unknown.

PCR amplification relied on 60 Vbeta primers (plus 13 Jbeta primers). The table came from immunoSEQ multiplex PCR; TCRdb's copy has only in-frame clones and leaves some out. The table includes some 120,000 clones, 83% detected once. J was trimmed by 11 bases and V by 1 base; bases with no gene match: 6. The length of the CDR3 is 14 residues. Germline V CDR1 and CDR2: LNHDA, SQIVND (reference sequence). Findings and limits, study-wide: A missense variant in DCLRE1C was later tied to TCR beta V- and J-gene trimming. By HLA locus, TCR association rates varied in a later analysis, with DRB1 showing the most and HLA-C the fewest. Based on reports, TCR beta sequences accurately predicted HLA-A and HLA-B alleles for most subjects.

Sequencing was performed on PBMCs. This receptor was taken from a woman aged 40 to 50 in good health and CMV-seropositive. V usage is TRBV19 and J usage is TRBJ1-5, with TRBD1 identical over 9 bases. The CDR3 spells CASSIVQQGASQHF. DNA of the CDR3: TGTGCCAGTAGTATAGTTCAACAGGGGGCTTCCCAGCATTTT. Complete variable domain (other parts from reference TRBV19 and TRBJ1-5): DGGITQSPKYLFRKEGQNVTLSCEQNLNHDAMYWYRQDPGQGLRLIYYSQIVNDFQKGDIAEGYSVSREKKESFPLTVTSAQKNPTAFYLCASSIVQQGASQHFGDGTRLSIL.